This is a list of T cell receptor beta chains from one sample in a study of cytomegalovirus exposure and HLA in healthy donors. The data were produced by immunoSEQ multiplex PCR, yet TCRdb's version contains in-frame clones alone and is incomplete. The table lists 100,000 to 150,000 clones, around four fifths of them singletons, with 20% in the top ten. The sequencing input was PBMCs. Receptors originate from a man aged 18 to 29 in good health and CMV-seropositive. Each CDR3 is given with its conserved first and last residue. The D gene is left open where the match is weak. Part of the rows lack a size; the others show once, few, many or a class for expanded clones.

-	TRBV15	TRBD2	TRBJ2-2	TGTGCCACCCGAACGAGCGGGGCCGACACCGGGGAGCTGTTTTTT	CATRTSGADTGELFF
few	TRBV6-5	TRBD1	TRBJ1-4	TGTGCCAGCAGTTCCACCGGGACAGGGCCGGAAAAACTGTTTTTT	CASSSTGTGPEKLFF
-	TRBV5-1	TRBD1	TRBJ2-7	TGCGCCAGCAGTACCGGGACAGAACTCTACGAGCAGTACTTC	CASSTGTELYEQYF
-	TRBV25-1	-	TRBJ2-3	TGTGCCAGCAGTGATGACTCGCAGCGGGATACGCAGTATTTT	CASSDDSQRDTQYF
-	TRBV11-2	-	TRBJ1-2	TGTGCCAGCAGCTGGGGAGGGGATGGGACCTATGGCTACACCTTC	CASSWGGDGTYGYTF
-	TRBV5-1	-	TRBJ2-7	TGCGCCAGCAGCTTGGGAGAGGGTAGCTACGAGCAGTACTTC	CASSLGEGSYEQYF
-	TRBV6-5	-	TRBJ2-7	TGTGCCAGCAGTTATTCTACAGACTCCTACGAGCAGTACTTC	CASSYSTDSYEQYF
-	TRBV6-1	TRBD2	TRBJ2-3	TGTGCCAGCAGTGAAATAGCGGGGATCACAGATACGCAGTATTTT	CASSEIAGITDTQYF
-	TRBV7-9	-	TRBJ1-6	TGTGCTGCGGGGTCTCAAAATTCACCCCTCCACTTT	CAAGSQNSPLHF
-	TRBV5-1	-	TRBJ1-6	TGCGCCAGCCGAGGAGAGTACTCCTATAATTCCCCCCTCCACTTT	CASRGEYSYNSPLHF
-	TRBV11-2	-	TRBJ1-5	TGTGCCAGCAGCTTAAGCGGGAGAGGTAATCAGCCCCAGCATTTT	CASSLSGRGNQPQHF
-	TRBV6-5	TRBD2	TRBJ2-2	TGTGCTACCGGAAGCGGGGGGCTCGCCGGGGAGCTGTTTTTT	CATGSGGLAGELFF
few	TRBV20-1	-	TRBJ2-7	TGCAGTGCCGGGGTCGAGCAGTACTTC	CSAGVEQYF
-	TRBV7-7	TRBD2	TRBJ2-1	TGTGCCAGCAGCCCCCAAACCCTAGCGGGGGGCCGATCCTACAATGAGCAGTTCTTC	CASSPQTLAGGRSYNEQFF
-	TRBV4-2	-	TRBJ1-1	TGTGCCAGCAGCCAAGAGGAGACCCTGAACACTGAAGCTTTCTTT	CASSQEETLNTEAFF
-	TRBV11-2	-	TRBJ2-2	TGTGCCAGCAGCTTAGCTAGTAACACCGGGGAGCTGTTTTTT	CASSLASNTGELFF
few	TRBV5-1	-	TRBJ1-3	TGCGCCAGCAGCTTATTCCCGGGGGACGCCAGCCTGGAAAACTCTGGAAACACCATATATTTT	CASSLFPGDASLENSGNTIYF
-	TRBV2	-	TRBJ1-5	TGTGCCAGCAGTGAGGCTGGCAATCAGCCCCAGCATTTT	CASSEAGNQPQHF
-	TRBV6-5	TRBD1	TRBJ1-2	TGTGCCAGCACTCGACAGGGGCTCCTGGGTGGCTACACCTTC	CASTRQGLLGGYTF
few	TRBV10-3	TRBD2	TRBJ2-6	TGTGCCTCTCGACTAGCGGGGGGGGAGGGGTCTGGGGCCAACGTCCTGACTTTC	CASRLAGGEGSGANVLTF
-	TRBV5-1	-	TRBJ2-7	TGCGCCAGCAGCCTTAGACAGGCCACCGACGAGCAGTACTTC	CASSLRQATDEQYF
-	TRBV7-6	TRBD2	TRBJ2-5	TGTGCCAGCAGCTTAGCGGGGGGGGATCAAGAGACCCAGTACTTC	CASSLAGGDQETQYF
once	TRBV6-1	-	TRBJ1-1	TGTGCCAGCAGTGAAGGGCGTACCGGGTTGAACACTGAAGCTTTCTTT	CASSEGRTGLNTEAFF
-	TRBV13	-	TRBJ2-3	TGTGCCAGCAGCGGGGGGGCTAGCACAGATACGCAGTATTTT	CASSGGASTDTQYF
once	TRBV11-2	TRBD2	TRBJ2-1	TGTGCCAGCAGCTTAGGTAGCGGGGGGGCCGGGGGTGAGCAGTTCTTC	CASSLGSGGAGGEQFF
few	TRBV6-5	TRBD2	TRBJ2-3	TGTGCCACAAAACCGGGACTAGCGGACACAGATACGCAGTATTTT	CATKPGLADTDTQYF
-	TRBV27	-	TRBJ2-7	TGTGCCAGCAGTTTAACAGGGATCTCCTACGAGCAGTACTTC	CASSLTGISYEQYF
-	TRBV6-5	-	TRBJ1-1	TGTGCCAGCAGTTACTCGACCGGGTTGAACACTGAAGCTTTCTTT	CASSYSTGLNTEAFF
few	TRBV6-1	-	TRBJ1-1	TGTGCCAGCAGTATCTATTGGGGCGACACTGAAGCTTTCTTT	CASSIYWGDTEAFF
-	TRBV7-9	-	TRBJ2-7	TGTACCAGCAGCTCCCTTTCCTACGAGCAGTACTTC	CTSSSLSYEQYF
-	TRBV2	-	TRBJ1-6	TGTGCCAGCAGTGACCCCGGGACACGGTCCTATAATTCACCCCTCCACTTT	CASSDPGTRSYNSPLHF
-	TRBV28	-	TRBJ1-2	TGTGCCAGCAGTTTAGGGTGGAAAGGGCAGGGTGGCTACACCTTC	CASSLGWKGQGGYTF
few	TRBV4-1	-	TRBJ1-6	TGCGCCAGCAGCCACGGGACAACAAGTTATAATTCACCCCTCCACTTT	CASSHGTTSYNSPLHF
-	TRBV28	-	TRBJ1-1	TGTGCCAGCAGTAACGAACGACTAGCCGGGGGGACTGAAGCTTTCTTT	CASSNERLAGGTEAFF
once	TRBV5-1	TRBD2	TRBJ2-5	TGCGCCAGCAGCTTGGCGGGGCGTAGCGGGGTTCAAGAGACCCAGTACTTC	CASSLAGRSGVQETQYF
-	TRBV9	-	TRBJ1-5	TGTGCCAGCAGCGTAGAGGAGGGGTTTCAGCCCCAGCATTTT	CASSVEEGFQPQHF
-	TRBV28	-	TRBJ2-7	TGTGCCAGCATAGGACAGCTCAACGAGCAGTACTTC	CASIGQLNEQYF
-	TRBV2	TRBD1	TRBJ1-4	TGTGCCAGCAACCTTAGGGGCGGACAGGATGCAACTAATGAAAAACTGTTTTTT	CASNLRGGQDATNEKLFF
-	TRBV28	-	TRBJ2-2	TGTGCCGGAAGGGGAAGCACCGGGGAGCTGTTTTTT	CAGRGSTGELFF
-	TRBV27	-	TRBJ2-7	TGTGCCAGCAGTTTACTCCCGGATGGAGCGCAATACGAGCAGTACTTC	CASSLLPDGAQYEQYF
-	TRBV5-4	TRBD2	TRBJ2-7	TGTGCCAGCAGCCCCACTAGCGTCTCCTACGAGCAGTACTTC	CASSPTSVSYEQYF
-	TRBV7-3	TRBD1	TRBJ1-2	TGTGCCAGCAGCCTAGGGACAGTAACCCATCTTGGCTACACCTTC	CASSLGTVTHLGYTF
-	TRBV7-9	-	TRBJ2-1	TGTGCCAGCAGCTTATCCGGGACTTACAATGAGCAGTTCTTC	CASSLSGTYNEQFF
-	TRBV11-2	-	TRBJ1-2	TGTGCCAGCAGCTTAGGGCAGTTCGGAGATGGCTACACCTTC	CASSLGQFGDGYTF
-	TRBV2	TRBD1	TRBJ2-7	TGTGCCAGCAGTGAACCTATACAGGGGGCGTACGAGCAGTACTTC	CASSEPIQGAYEQYF
-	TRBV4-1	TRBD1	TRBJ1-5	TGCGCCAGCAGCCAACTTCCATCACCACAGGGGGTCCAGCCCCAGCATTTT	CASSQLPSPQGVQPQHF
-	TRBV19	-	TRBJ1-1	TGTGCCAGTATCGGGACATCGAACACTGAAGCTTTCTTT	CASIGTSNTEAFF
-	TRBV10-1	TRBD2	TRBJ2-5	TGCGCCAGCAGTGAAGGGACTAGCGGGAAAGAGACCCAGTACTTC	CASSEGTSGKETQYF
-	TRBV14	TRBD1	TRBJ2-1	TGTGCCAGCAGCCCCCCTCCGGGACAGGTAGATAATGAGCAGTTCTTC	CASSPPPGQVDNEQFF
-	TRBV7-6	-	TRBJ2-3	TGTGCCAGCAGCTTAGAGGTGGGGGGTCAGAGCACAGATACGCAGTATTTT	CASSLEVGGQSTDTQYF
once	TRBV19	-	TRBJ1-1	TGTGCCAGTAGTATATCGAGGGAAGCTTTCTTT	CASSISREAFF
-	TRBV6-1	TRBD1	TRBJ1-5	TGTGCCAGCAGTCGGGACAGTCAAAATCAGCCCCAGCATTTT	CASSRDSQNQPQHF
-	TRBV7-6	TRBD1	TRBJ1-2	TGTGCCAGCAGCTCAAGCTCCGGGACAGCCGAGGGCTACACCTTC	CASSSSSGTAEGYTF
-	TRBV10-3	TRBD2	TRBJ2-7	TGTGCCATCAGTTCCTTGGTAGCGGGGACCTACGAGCAGTACTTC	CAISSLVAGTYEQYF